This TCR beta chain was sequenced during a study of blood T cell repertoires in COVID-19. At the level of the study: Acute-phase and convalescent COVID-19 samples originated in the United States, Italy and Spain. The analysed material was cDNA or gDNA that came from T cells, B-cell-depleted T cells, or PBMCs.

The junction had 10 bases not matched to a gene; V was cut back by 4 bases and J by 4 bases. Germline CDR1 is SGHRS and CDR2 is YFSETQ. This CDR3 has 15 residues. How the authors handled the data: Reference gene primer amplification in the assay estimated nucleated cell counts. Only in-frame clones appear in the TCRdb table, and some are missing; sequencing was by immunoSEQ multiplex PCR. V, J and clone size are taken as reported in that table, and D and trimming were inferred from the DNA itself. The table has around 84,000 clones, around 87% seen once. Input material: peripheral blood. The origin of this receptor is a man at least 80 years old with active or convalescent COVID-19. The V gene is TRBV5-1, the J gene TRBJ1-1; 7 nucleotides agree with TRBD1. DNA for the CDR3: TGCGCCAGCAGCATTTCACAGGGGACAACCACTGAAGCTTTCTTT. Translation gives CASSISQGTTTEAFF.